This entry lists 5 T cell receptor beta chains sequenced from one sample in a study of OX40 agonist ivuxolimab in advanced cancers. Repertoires were generated with immunoSEQ multiplex PCR, while TCRdb's copy carries only in-frame clones and drops some. Found here are 83,000 or so clones, 70% to 85% of them singletons; the top ten hold approximately 7.4%. Here the sequenced sample was CD4+ or CD8+ T cells sorted from blood, taken in a trial of the OX40 agonist ivuxolimab. All receptors come from an adult with an advanced solid tumor such as melanoma, head and neck, liver or kidney cancer.

CDR3 nucleotides: TGTGCCACCTTCGGGTGGCAGGGGCGAGACTATGGCTACACCTTC. It is translated as CATFGWQGRDYGYTF. This chain uses TRBV6-1 with TRBJ1-2, with a possible D match to TRBD1 (6 bases). CDR3 size: 15 residues. Germline lookup yields CDR1 MNHNS and CDR2 SASEGT. V lost 10 bases, J lost 3 bases, and 21 bases lay in between.

The chain joins TRBV5-5 to TRBJ2-2, with TRBD2 as a possible D gene (6 bases). The V end was cut by 1 base, the J end by 5 bases, with 12 bases between. From germline, CDR1 is SGHKS and CDR2 YYEKEE (reference sequence). This CDR3 has 15 amino acids. CDR3 sequence reads: CASSLNPAGTGELFF. In DNA, the CDR3 is TGTGCCAGCAGCTTGAATCCGGCGGGGACCGGGGAGCTGTTTTTT. The full variable domain, its missing parts supplied by reference TRBV5-5 and TRBJ2-2, is DAGVTQSPTHLIKTRGQQVTLRCSPISGHKSVSWYQQVLGQGPQFIFQYYEKEERGRGNFPDRFSARQFPNYSSELNVNALLLGDSALYLCASSLNPAGTGELFFGEGSRLTVL.

The chain recombines TRBV27 with TRBJ2-5, with 14 bases aligning to TRBD2. CDR1 MNHEY and CDR2 SMNVEV come from the germline V gene (reference sequence). With 10 bases clipped from V and 9 bases from J, the junction kept 10 bases outside the gene matches. CDR3 length: 14 amino acids. The CDR3 region is CATKGLAGVTPQYF. For the CDR3, the DNA is TGTGCCACCAAGGGACTAGCGGGAGTTACTCCCCAGTACTTC.

This chain links TRBV5-1 with TRBJ2-5; D could derive from TRBD1 or TRBD2 (5 bases each). Germline assignment: CDR1 SGHRS and CDR2 YFSETQ. CDR3 size: 16 residues. V dropped 2 bases and J dropped 3 bases, with 17 bases sitting between them. The chain's CDR3 is CASSFGSGHPKETQYF. CDR3 nucleotide sequence: TGCGCCAGCAGCTTTGGGAGCGGACACCCAAAAGAGACCCAGTACTTC. The full variable domain, rest sourced from reference TRBV5-1 and TRBJ2-5, is KAGVTQTPRYLIKTRGQQVTLSCSPISGHRSVSWYQQTPGQGLQFLFEYFSETQRNKGNFPGRFSGRQFSNSRSEMNVSTLELGDSALYLCASSFGSGHPKETQYFGPGTRLLVL.

This rearrangement joins TRBV2 to TRBJ1-2, with D hard to call. This CDR3 spans 12 amino acids. Deletions cut 2 bases from V and 5 bases from J, with 6 bases between. Germline V lookup: CDR1 SNHLY, CDR2 FYNNEI. The CDR3 coding sequence is TGTGCCAGCAGTGAATTAAGTTATGGCTACACCTTC. Translation gives CASSELSYGYTF.